Below are 25 T cell receptor beta chains sequenced from a single sample in a study of T cell changes during pregnancy in multiple sclerosis. Measured with immunoSEQ multiplex PCR; TCRdb has only the in-frame clones, and not every one. The sample has approximately 83,000 clones, around 93% seen once. Sequenced here: peripheral blood, sampled in the first trimester of pregnancy. These receptors all stem from a female donor with multiple sclerosis, enrolled in a pregnancy study.

The chain joins TRBV23-1 to TRBJ1-4; perhaps TRBD1 as D (6 bases). TRBV23-1 is an open reading frame, and its role is uncertain. The V end lost 0 bases, the J end lost 5 bases, and 16 bases lay between the germline ends. This CDR3 is built from 17 residues. Here the CDR3 DNA reads TGCGCCAGCAGTCAATCAGGGGGTCCTCTAGGGAATGAAAAACTGTTTTTT. Protein sequence: CASSQSGGPLGNEKLFF.

The chain couples TRBV6-1 to TRBJ2-2; D remains unclear. From germline, CDR1 is MNHNS and CDR2 SASEGT. CDR3 length: 14 amino acids. Trimming pared 1 base from V and 6 bases from J, leaving 9 bases between. The CDR3 sequence: CASSEGVRAGELFF. In DNA, the CDR3 is TGTGCCAGCAGTGAAGGAGTACGTGCCGGGGAGCTGTTTTTT.

This chain uses TRBV4-1 with TRBJ1-1; D is possibly TRBD1 (5 bases). Per the germline V gene, CDR1 is MGHRA and CDR2 is YSYEKL. CDR3 length: 15 residues. Trimming cost V 4 bases and J 5 bases, with 17 bases left between them. The CDR3 DNA follows: TGCGCCAGCAGCCGGCCTTGGCAGGGTGGAACTGAAGCTTTCTTT. It yields the protein CASSRPWQGGTEAFF.

The rearrangement uses TRBV5-8 and TRBJ2-2; TRBD2 aligns across 11 bases. Germline V CDR1 and CDR2: SGHTS, YDEGEE. The CDR3 spans 16 residues. V lost 3 bases and J lost 6; bases outside the gene matches: 7. Here the CDR3 DNA reads TGTGCCAGCAGCTCACTAGCGGGGGTTCTTCCCGGGGAGCTGTTTTTT. Its translation is CASSSLAGVLPGELFF.

The V and J genes are TRBV6-1 and TRBJ1-5, with TRBD1 matching 9 bases. The CDR3 is 14 residues long. V was pared by 6 bases and J by 7 bases, with 7 bases of the junction left unmatched. The V gene's germline CDR1 is MNHNS and CDR2 SASEGT. The DNA of the CDR3 is TGTGCCAGCAGCCCCGACAGGGGGAGGCAGCCCCAGCATTTT. This encodes CASSPDRGRQPQHF.

V gene TRBV2 combines with J gene TRBJ1-2, with D perhaps TRBD1 (5 bases). The CDR3 is 13 amino acids. The germline CDR1 and CDR2 sequences are SNHLY and FYNNEI. Trimming shortened V by 1 base and J by 10 bases, and 13 bases separated the two germline ends. CDR3 in DNA: TGTGCCAGCAGTGAAGTCAGGGAAAGAGACTACACCTTC. Its translation: CASSEVRERDYTF.

This sequence joins TRBV19 and TRBJ1-1, with D unresolved. CDR1 is LNHDA and CDR2 is SQIVND in the germline V gene (reference sequence). There are 14 residues in the CDR3. With 7 bases removed from V and 5 bases from J, the gap between germline ends came to 17 bases. The CDR3 protein is CASKMGSGRTEAFF. In DNA, the CDR3 is TGTGCCAGTAAGATGGGCTCTGGGAGGACTGAAGCTTTCTTT.

The chain links TRBV4-1 to TRBJ2-3, with D maybe TRBD1 (5 bases). This CDR3 region has 15 residues. V gave up 1 base and J gave up 5 bases, with 13 bases separating them. Germline assignment: CDR1 MGHRA and CDR2 YSYEKL. The CDR3 bases are TGCGCCAGCAGCCAAGGGGGCATTAGTCGAGATACGCAGTATTTT. It encodes CASSQGGISRDTQYF.

V is TRBV18 and J is TRBJ1-1; D uncertain. Trimming left V 2 bases short and J 0 bases short, with 10 bases between. The CDR3 is 15 residues long. Germline V gene lookup returns CDR1 KGHSH and CDR2 LQKENI. CDR3 DNA: TGTGCCAGCTCACCAATCGCGCAAATGAACACTGAAGCTTTCTTT. Translating it yields CASSPIAQMNTEAFF.

CDR3 in amino acids: CASSLASDRGFSYEQYF. CDR3 nucleotide sequence: TGTGCCAGCAGCTTAGCGTCGGACAGGGGGTTTTCCTACGAGCAGTACTTC. The chain has TRBV11-3 and TRBJ2-7; TRBD1 matches at 10 bases. In germline, CDR1 is SGHNT, CDR2 YENEEA. After removal of 1 base from V and 1 base from J, the junction contained 7 bases not matched to a gene. The CDR3 has 17 residues.

The chain carries TRBV9 and TRBJ2-7; weak D call: TRBD2 (6 bases). V dropped 3 bases and J dropped 6 bases, with 10 bases sitting between them. This CDR3 region has 12 residues. Germline values: CDR1 SGDLS, CDR2 YYNGEE. The chain's CDR3 is CASSDGRGEQYF. In nucleotides, the CDR3 is TGTGCCAGCAGCGACGGGCGGGGCGAGCAGTACTTC.

The V gene is TRBV9, the J gene TRBJ2-1, with D possibly matching TRBD2 (5 bases). The CDR3 covers 15 residues. Per the germline V gene, CDR1 is SGDLS and CDR2 is YYNGEE. V was pared by 0 bases and J by 5 bases, with 12 bases between. The CDR3 protein is CASSVAQASHNEQFF. The DNA of the CDR3 is TGTGCCAGCAGCGTAGCCCAAGCTAGCCACAATGAGCAGTTCTTC.

This chain links TRBV7-9 with TRBJ1-1; tentatively, D is TRBD1 (6 bases). With 4 bases removed from V and 5 bases from J, the gap between germline ends came to 8 bases. This CDR3 region has 12 residues. The germline V gene has CDR1 SEHNR and CDR2 FQNEAQ (reference sequence). The CDR3, as DNA: TGTGCCAGCAGCTGGACAGAAACTGAAGCTTTCTTT. It encodes CASSWTETEAFF.

The chain combines TRBV6-5 with TRBJ2-3; 9 bases are a match to TRBD2. The V segment lost 2 bases and the J segment 2 bases; nucleotides outside the gene matches: 5. Looked up from germline, CDR1 is MNHEY and CDR2 is SVGAGI. The CDR3 sequence is 16 residues long. CDR3 in DNA: TGTGCCAGCAGTTACGGAGCGGGGGGCCACACAGATACGCAGTATTTT. Translating gives CASSYGAGGHTDTQYF.

This chain links TRBV7-8 with TRBJ2-7, with D possibly matching TRBD2 (6 bases). The CDR3 totals 12 residues. From germline, CDR1 is SGHVS and CDR2 FQNEAQ. V lost 0 bases and J 7 bases, leaving 7 bases between the germline ends. The CDR3, as DNA: TGTGCCAGCAGCTTAGCGGGGGGAGAGCAGTACTTC. Protein sequence: CASSLAGGEQYF.

The chain has TRBV7-9 and TRBJ1-1; D not certain. Germline V gives CDR1 SEHNR, CDR2 FQNEAQ (reference sequence). The CDR3 extends over 16 amino acids. V lost 4 bases to trimming and J lost 7 bases, with 22 bases between them. For the CDR3, the DNA is TGTGCCAGCAGCTCCAGAAGCCTAAACAGTCGGTTTGAAGCTTTCTTT. Translated: CASSSRSLNSRFEAFF.

The V call is TRBV27, the J call TRBJ1-5, with 9 nucleotides matching TRBD1. CDR1 and CDR2 from the germline V gene are MNHEY and SMNVEV (reference sequence). J was trimmed by 6 bases and V by 9 bases; bases with no gene match: 9. The CDR3 contains 14 residues. DNA of the CDR3: TGTGCCAGTGCTCCGGGACAGGGTATTCAGCCCCAGCATTTT. Protein: CASAPGQGIQPQHF.

The CDR3 nucleotides are TGTGCCAGCAGCTTAGATTGGGGGGGGAAAAATGAGCAGTTCTTC. As protein: CASSLDWGGKNEQFF. This chain links TRBV11-2 with TRBJ2-1; 7 bases agree with TRBD2. This CDR3 comprises 15 residues. J lost 7 bases, V lost 0 bases, and 6 bases had no gene match. CDR1 is SGHAT and CDR2 is FQNNGV in the germline V gene.

The chain uses TRBV5-6 and TRBJ2-7, with 7 bases matching TRBD1. J gave up 3 bases and V 0 bases, and 6 bases lay outside the gene matches. The CDR3 is 15 residues long. Per the germline V gene, CDR1 is SGHDT and CDR2 is YYEEEE. The DNA of the CDR3 is TGTGCCAGCAGCTTGGGACAGGGACAAGTCTACGAGCAGTACTTC. Its protein is CASSLGQGQVYEQYF.

The chain recombines TRBV6-5 with TRBJ1-1, with 7 nucleotides matching TRBD1. The CDR3 loop spans 15 amino acids. The junction had 11 bases not matched to a gene; V was cut back by 5 bases and J by 5 bases. Germline loops: CDR1 MNHEY, CDR2 SVGAGI. CDR3 amino acids: CASSPNDRVGTEAFF. The CDR3 nucleotides read TGTGCCAGCAGTCCCAACGACAGGGTTGGAACTGAAGCTTTCTTT.

CDR3 nucleotides: TGTGCCGGGGGCTACTACGAGCAGTACTTC. This translates into CAGGYYEQYF. This chain uses TRBV6-1 with TRBJ2-7, with a weak D call TRBD1 (6 bases). The CDR3 has 10 amino acids. Germline lookup yields CDR1 MNHNS and CDR2 SASEGT. Trimming removed 11 bases from V and 3 bases from J, with 8 bases in between.

The gene calls are TRBV2 and TRBJ1-1; D is possibly TRBD1 (5 bases). V was pared by 4 bases and J by 6 bases, with 15 bases between. The CDR3 is made up of 14 amino acids. CDR1 SNHLY and CDR2 FYNNEI come from the germline V gene. CDR3 in amino acids: CASSVVGEVPEAFF. In DNA form, the CDR3 reads TGTGCCAGCAGTGTTGTAGGGGAGGTACCTGAAGCTTTCTTT.

CDR3 loop: CASSPWRGSGGETQYF. The CDR3 DNA follows: TGTGCCAGCAGCCCCTGGCGCGGGTCCGGGGGTGAGACCCAGTACTTC. This rearrangement joins TRBV5-5 to TRBJ2-5; TRBD2 might be the D (6 bases). Trimming took off 4 bases at V and 5 bases at J, with 21 bases between the two ends. CDR1 is SGHKS and CDR2 is YYEKEE in the germline V gene (reference sequence). There are 16 residues in the CDR3.

V gene TRBV29-1 combines with J gene TRBJ1-1; 7 bases fit TRBD1. V was pared by 4 bases and J by 5 bases, with 10 bases of the junction left unmatched. Per the germline V gene, CDR1 is SQVTM and CDR2 is ANQGSEA. The CDR3 is 14 amino acids. CDR3 DNA: TGCAGCGTTGCGGCTATACAGGGGAGGACTGAAGCTTTCTTT. It codes for CSVAAIQGRTEAFF.

This sequence joins TRBV18 and TRBJ2-7; 7 bases align to TRBD2. In germline, CDR1 is KGHSH, CDR2 LQKENI. Germline trimming cut 0 bases from V and 6 bases from J; bases unmatched to any gene: 14. The CDR3 sequence is 17 residues long. The DNA for the CDR3 is TGTGCCAGCTCACCACCTCCGGCGGGGGTAAAGGCCCGCGAGCAGTACTTC. Its protein product is CASSPPPAGVKAREQYF.